The 3 T cell receptor beta chains below were found in one sample sequenced in a study of blood T cell repertoires in COVID-19. Measured with immunoSEQ multiplex PCR; TCRdb has only the in-frame clones, and not every one. The sample comprises fewer than 450,000 clones, 85% to 90% of which are singletons, and approximately 7.3% rests with the top ten. Source material: peripheral blood. The receptors originated from a woman in her 70s with COVID-19, enrolled during active disease.

This rearrangement joins TRBV6-2 or TRBV6-3 to TRBJ2-6; no definite D call. V was pared by 6 bases and J by 1 base, with 19 bases between. This CDR3 has 18 residues. CDR1 MNHEY and CDR2 SVGEGT come from the germline V gene. Here the CDR3 reads CASSPRQAQVSGANVLTF. DNA for the CDR3: TGTGCCAGCAGCCCTCGGCAGGCCCAGGTATCTGGGGCCAACGTCCTGACTTTC.

This rearrangement joins TRBV27 to TRBJ1-6, with D tentatively TRBD1 (6 bases). This CDR3 comprises 18 residues. V was cut by 2 bases and J by 0 bases, with 14 bases left in between. Germline assignment: CDR1 MNHEY and CDR2 SMNVEV (reference sequence). DNA for the CDR3: TGTGCCAGCAGTTTAGGGGTACAGGGAAGCTCCTATAATTCACCCCTCCACTTT. Protein sequence: CASSLGVQGSSYNSPLHF.

This chain joins TRBV6-5 and TRBJ1-1; D may be TRBD1 (6 bases). This CDR3 spans 15 amino acids. Trimming cost V 5 bases and J 0 bases, with 13 bases left between them. Per the germline V gene, CDR1 is MNHEY and CDR2 is SVGAGI. As DNA, the CDR3 is TGTGCCAGCAGTAACAACAGGGCACTGAACACTGAAGCTTTCTTT. It codes for CASSNNRALNTEAFF.